This TCR beta chain was documented in a study of blood T cell repertoires in COVID-19. Study at large: The United States, Italy and Spain supplied acute and convalescent COVID-19 samples. PBMCs, B-cell-depleted T cells, or T cells provided the cDNA or gDNA that made up the material.

This clone appeared once. J lost 0 bases, V lost 4 bases, and 5 bases had no gene match. This CDR3 is built from 15 residues. Germline V gene lookup returns CDR1 SGDLS and CDR2 YYNGEE. Generated by immunoSEQ multiplex PCR, the TCRdb table keeps only in-frame clones and is missing some. The table lists roughly 160,000 clones, about nine tenths of them singletons. V and J are TRBV9 and TRBJ1-2; 8 bases agree with TRBD1. The material sequenced was peripheral blood. This clonotype was sampled from a woman in her fifties or sixties who had recovered from COVID-19. CDR3 nucleotides: TGTGCCAGCAGCTCCCGACAGGGGACTAACTATGGCTACACCTTC. It is translated as CASSSRQGTNYGYTF.